This TCR beta chain was observed in a study of blood T cell repertoires in COVID-19. Study at large: The cDNA or gDNA used as material had been derived from T cells, B-cell-depleted T cells, or PBMCs.

Germline assignment: CDR1 MNHEY and CDR2 SVGAGI. The CDR3 contains 13 residues. V gave up 7 bases and J gave up 3 bases; unmatched junction bases: 5. Assay used: immunoSEQ multiplex PCR; TCRdb lists only in-frame clones, some missing. The sample consists of a few hundred thousand clones, around 90% of them appearing once. Participants spanned ages about 18 to 100 years and resided in 20 to 30 US areas. Categorization into cohorts depended on clinical history that participants reported. It was within 2 weeks before study entry that exposed participants met a COVID-19 case. The chain couples TRBV6-5 to TRBJ2-7; 8 nucleotides line up with TRBD1. This receptor was identified in a man aged 25 to 40 who had been exposed to COVID-19. The material sequenced was PBMCs or T cells enriched from blood (not recorded which). This CDR3 is CASTGRGLYEQYF. The CDR3 nucleotides are TGTGCCAGCACGGGCAGGGGGCTCTACGAGCAGTACTTC.